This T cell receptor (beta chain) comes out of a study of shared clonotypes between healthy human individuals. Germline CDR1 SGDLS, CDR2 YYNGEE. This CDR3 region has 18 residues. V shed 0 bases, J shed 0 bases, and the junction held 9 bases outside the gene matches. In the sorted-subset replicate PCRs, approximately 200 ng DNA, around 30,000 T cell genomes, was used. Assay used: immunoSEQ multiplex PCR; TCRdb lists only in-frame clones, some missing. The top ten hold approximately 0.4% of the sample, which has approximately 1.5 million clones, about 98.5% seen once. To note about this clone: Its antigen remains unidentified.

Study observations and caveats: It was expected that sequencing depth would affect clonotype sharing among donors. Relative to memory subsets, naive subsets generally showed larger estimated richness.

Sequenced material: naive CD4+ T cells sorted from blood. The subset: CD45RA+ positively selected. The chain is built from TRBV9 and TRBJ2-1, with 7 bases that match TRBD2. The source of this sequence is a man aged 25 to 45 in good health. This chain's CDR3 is CASSVAQRRESSYNEQFF. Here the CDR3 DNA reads TGTGCCAGCAGCGTAGCCCAAAGGCGGGAGAGCTCCTACAATGAGCAGTTCTTC.